This passage covers 3 T cell receptor beta chains from one sample sequenced in a study of OX40 agonist ivuxolimab in advanced cancers. Some clones are missing from TCRdb's copy, which holds only in-frame ones; the method was immunoSEQ multiplex PCR. The table includes roughly 16,000 clones, about 86% detected once. The sequencing here drew on CD4+ or CD8+ T cells sorted from blood, taken in a trial of the OX40 agonist ivuxolimab. The receptor set was obtained from an adult with an advanced solid tumor such as melanoma, head and neck, liver or kidney cancer.

DNA for the CDR3: TGTGCCAGCATGAGGACAGGAGCAACGAGCGGCTACACCTTC. Translated, it gives CASMRTGATSGYTF. The chain employs TRBV6-1 and TRBJ1-2; 7 nucleotides match TRBD1. V dropped 7 bases and J dropped 8; count of bases not matched to a gene: 13. Germline V gene lookup returns CDR1 MNHNS and CDR2 SASEGT. CDR3 length: 14 amino acids.

V gene TRBV27 combines with J gene TRBJ2-5; possibly TRBD1 for D (5 bases). Trimming removed 2 bases from V and 7 bases from J, with 14 bases in between. The CDR3 is 14 amino acids. Per the germline V gene, CDR1 is MNHEY and CDR2 is SMNVEV (reference sequence). CDR3 protein: CASSLADSPGTQYF. CDR3 sequence (DNA): TGTGCCAGCAGTTTAGCCGACAGCCCGGGGACCCAGTACTTC.

The chain links TRBV5-1 to TRBJ2-3; the D is unclear. The CDR3 runs 15 residues. CDR1 is SGHRS and CDR2 is YFSETQ in the germline V gene. Trimming removed 2 bases from V and 0 bases from J, with 10 bases in between. The CDR3 reads CASSFKGSSTDTQYF. CDR3 nucleotide sequence: TGCGCCAGCAGCTTTAAGGGCTCTAGCACAGATACGCAGTATTTT.